Below are 10 T cell receptor beta chains sequenced from a single sample in a study of technical replicates of blood from a few donors. Assay: immunoSEQ multiplex PCR; the TCRdb copy retains only in-frame clones and omits some. The sample consists of more than 65,000 clones, 97% of them appearing once. Sequencing was carried out using T cells isolated from PBMCs. The receptors shown here come from a human donor in good health.

This clone was recorded only once. The V gene is TRBV7-3, the J gene TRBJ2-7, with unresolved D. V was cut by 0 bases and J by 1 base, with 4 bases left in between. This CDR3 region has 13 residues. Germline CDR1 reads SGHTA; CDR2 reads FQGTGA. The chain's CDR3 is CASSLTESYEQYF. CDR3 nucleotide sequence: TGTGCCAGCAGCTTAACTGAGTCCTACGAGCAGTACTTC.

This chain links TRBV9 with TRBJ2-3, with 12 bases aligning to TRBD2. The CDR3 has 17 residues. J gave up 4 bases and V 4 bases, and 10 bases lay outside the gene matches. Germline V lookup: CDR1 SGDLS, CDR2 YYNGEE. DNA for the CDR3: TGTGCCAGCAGCTACACGGCCACTAGCGGGGGGCCAGATACGCAGTATTTT. Translated, it gives CASSYTATSGGPDTQYF.

The chain uses TRBV7-6 and TRBJ1-1; D remains unclear. V lost 5 bases and J 5 bases, leaving 12 bases between the germline ends. Germline lookup yields CDR1 SGHVS and CDR2 FNYEAQ. The CDR3 covers 13 residues. In nucleotides, the CDR3 is TGTGCCAGCAGCAAGCAAGAGAGGACTGAAGCTTTCTTT. Translation gives CASSKQERTEAFF.

The V and J genes are TRBV5-1 and TRBJ2-7; D gene unclear. Trimming cost V 0 bases and J 2 bases, with 6 bases left between them. This CDR3 is built from 13 residues. The germline V gene has CDR1 SGHRS and CDR2 YFSETQ. The CDR3 DNA reads as TGCGCCAGCAGCTTGGACGCGGCCTACGAGCAGTACTTC. Translated: CASSLDAAYEQYF.

V is TRBV7-8 and J is TRBJ2-2; 7 bases are a match to TRBD1. Germline loops: CDR1 SGHVS, CDR2 FQNEAQ. The ends lost 1 base at V and 5 bases at J; junction bases unmatched: 13. The CDR3 consists of 18 residues. The CDR3 loop reads CASSLGPWLGGDTGELFF. For the CDR3, the DNA is TGTGCCAGCAGCTTAGGCCCTTGGTTAGGGGGCGATACCGGGGAGCTGTTTTTT.

J is TRBJ2-7 and V is TRBV5-1, with D uncertain. CDR1 is SGHRS, CDR2 YFSETQ, per germline. V lost 1 base to trimming and J lost 2 bases, with 7 bases between them. The CDR3 has 13 amino acids. The CDR3 loop reads CASSLISAYEQYF. CDR3 DNA sequence: TGCGCCAGCAGCTTGATCAGCGCCTACGAGCAGTACTTC.

The J gene is TRBJ1-1, the V gene TRBV2; D perhaps matches TRBD1 (6 bases). This CDR3 is 18 amino acids long. Trimming removed 7 bases from V and 0 bases from J, with 24 bases in between. CDR1 SNHLY and CDR2 FYNNEI come from the germline V gene. For the CDR3, the DNA is TGTGCCAGCAACAGACAGGCCACCACGAGTCGAATGAACACTGAAGCTTTCTTT. It is translated as CASNRQATTSRMNTEAFF.

V is TRBV7-9 and J is TRBJ2-3; the match to TRBD2 covers 8 bases. The CDR3 runs to 15 residues. Germline-derived CDR1 and CDR2 are SEHNR and FQNEAQ (reference sequence). V lost 4 bases to trimming and J lost 2 bases; unmatched junction nucleotides: 5. The CDR3 sequence is CASSSLSGDTDTQYF. CDR3 nucleotides: TGTGCCAGCAGCTCCCTTAGCGGGGACACAGATACGCAGTATTTT.

CDR3 sequence (DNA): TGTGCCAGCAGCTTTGGGACTGCCTATGGCTACACCTTC. It specifies CASSFGTAYGYTF. This chain links TRBV5-8 with TRBJ1-2, with D maybe TRBD1 (5 bases). This CDR3 contains 13 residues. The germline V and J ends were trimmed by 2 bases and 4 bases, with 9 bases remaining between them. Germline V gives CDR1 SGHTS, CDR2 YDEGEE.

This chain connects TRBV30 to TRBJ1-2, with D possibly TRBD1 on 6 matching bases. This CDR3 contains 14 residues. Germline V CDR1 and CDR2: GTSNPN, SVGIG (reference sequence). Trimming left V 1 base short and J 7 bases short, with 16 bases between. The CDR3 DNA reads TGTGCCTGGAGTGGAGAAGGGGGTGCAGGTGGCTACACCTTC. It is translated as CAWSGEGGAGGYTF.